This T cell receptor (beta chain) was retrieved from a study of blood T cells in healthy people across ages. Overall study findings and caveats: When set beside aged donors, long-lived donors presented more naive CD4+ cells and higher diversity.

The germline V gene encodes CDR1 SGHTA and CDR2 FQGTGA. This CDR3 is 13 amino acids long. With a J-beta primer mix and a sample-barcoded 5' primer, a second PCR ran about 7 to 11 cycles. Sequencing recovered at least 2.5 million CDR3-containing paired-end reads from each sample. From the 5' RACE reads, TCRdb called clonotypes with MiXCR, one entry per CDR3 protein. This sample yields roughly 1.5 million distinct CDR3 sequences, of which approximately 42% are seen a single time; approximately 4.1% belongs to the top ten. As concerns this clonotype: What it binds is unknown. Given a much more abundant clone one base away, this may be a read error.

PBMCs were isolated at a quantity of at least 7 million per sample. The source of this sequence is a young woman in good health. The material sequenced was blood. The rearrangement joins TRBV7-3 to TRBJ1-2, with 8 bases that match TRBD1. The CDR3 loop reads CASSPRTGQGCTF. DNA of the CDR3: TGTGCCAGCAGCCCCAGGACAGGGCAAGGCTGCACCTTC.